This is a list of T cell receptor beta chains from one sample in a study of blood T cell repertoires in COVID-19. Assay: immunoSEQ multiplex PCR; the TCRdb copy retains only in-frame clones and omits some. The sample lists under 500,000 clones; nearly 90% were seen once. Sequenced sample: PBMCs or T cells enriched from blood (not recorded which). These receptors all come from a young woman with acute COVID-19. CDR3s include the opening cysteine and the closing phenylalanine or tryptophan. D genes are given only for firm matches. Clone size, where shown, is once, few, many, or a class for clones that have expanded.

size: NA; D: TRBD1; V: TRBV5-8; J: TRBJ1-2; DNA: TGTGCCAGCAGCGAGGGACAGGGTTTCGGTGGCTACACCTTC; CDR3: CASSEGQGFGGYTF
size: NA; D: TRBD1; V: TRBV5-1; J: TRBJ2-3; DNA: TGCGCCAGCAGCCTGGACAGGGACAGGGTCACAGATACGCAGTATTTT; CDR3: CASSLDRDRVTDTQYF
size: once; D: TRBD1; V: TRBV3-1/TRBV3-2; J: TRBJ2-1; DNA: TGTGCCAGCAGCCTCTCAGGGGGCCCAGAGCAGTTCTTC; CDR3: CASSLSGGPEQFF
size: many; D: TRBD1; V: TRBV6-1; J: TRBJ1-2; DNA: TGTGCCAGCAGTGAGGACAGGAACTATGGCTACACCTTC; CDR3: CASSEDRNYGYTF
size: NA; D: NA; V: TRBV7-9; J: TRBJ2-2; DNA: TGTGCCAGCAAGGTCGGGGACTCGAACACCGGGGAGCTGTTTTTT; CDR3: CASKVGDSNTGELFF
size: NA; D: NA; V: TRBV13; J: TRBJ1-2; DNA: TGTGCCAGCAGCTTAATAGGTCTCGGGAACTATGGCTACACCTTC; CDR3: CASSLIGLGNYGYTF
size: NA; D: TRBD1; V: TRBV19; J: TRBJ2-7; DNA: TGTGCCAGTAGTACCCCGACAGGGAATTACTACGAGCAGTACTTC; CDR3: CASSTPTGNYYEQYF
size: NA; D: TRBD1; V: TRBV4-1; J: TRBJ1-6; DNA: TGCGCCAGCAGCCAAGCCCCGGGACAGATTTCACCCCTCCACTTT; CDR3: CASSQAPGQISPLHF
size: NA; D: NA; V: TRBV10-1; J: TRBJ2-3; DNA: TGCGCCAGCAGTGAGCATTTAGATACGCAGTATTTT; CDR3: CASSEHLDTQYF
size: NA; D: NA; V: TRBV3-1/TRBV3-2; J: TRBJ1-4; DNA: TGTGCCAGCAGCCAGCATCTCGGGGGAACTAATGAAAAACTGTTTTTT; CDR3: CASSQHLGGTNEKLFF
size: once; D: TRBD1; V: TRBV19; J: TRBJ1-3; DNA: TGTGCCAGTGAGGACAGGGCTGGAAACACCATATATTTT; CDR3: CASEDRAGNTIYF
size: NA; D: NA; V: TRBV19; J: TRBJ2-5; DNA: TGTGCCAGTAGTATATTGGGGGGAGAGACCCAGTACTTC; CDR3: CASSILGGETQYF
size: NA; D: TRBD2; V: TRBV6-6; J: TRBJ2-3; DNA: TGTGCCAGCAGTCAGGGACTAGCGGGAAGCTTCACAGATACGCAGTATTTT; CDR3: CASSQGLAGSFTDTQYF
size: NA; D: NA; V: TRBV29-1; J: TRBJ2-1; DNA: TGCAGCGTTGAAAGGGGGACATCTGAGCAGTTCTTC; CDR3: CSVERGTSEQFF
size: NA; D: TRBD1; V: TRBV19; J: TRBJ2-3; DNA: TGTGCCAGTAGTATGCGAAACCTCACAGGGGCAACAGATACGCAGTATTTT; CDR3: CASSMRNLTGATDTQYF
size: NA; D: TRBD2; V: TRBV11-2; J: TRBJ2-1; DNA: TGTGCCAGCAGCTTAATCGGGAGGGCCAGGGGTGAGCAGTTCTTC; CDR3: CASSLIGRARGEQFF
size: NA; D: NA; V: TRBV6-5; J: TRBJ1-2; DNA: TGTGCCAGCAGTTTAATACAGGGACTATCTAACTATGGCTACACCTTC; CDR3: CASSLIQGLSNYGYTF
size: NA; D: NA; V: TRBV28; J: TRBJ2-7; DNA: TGTGCCAGCAGTTTAGGGCAAAATTGGGTCTACGAGCAGTACTTC; CDR3: CASSLGQNWVYEQYF
size: NA; D: NA; V: TRBV7-9; J: TRBJ1-3; DNA: TGTGCCAGCAGCTTAACAGGGACGGGAAACACCATATATTTT; CDR3: CASSLTGTGNTIYF
size: NA; D: NA; V: TRBV5-6; J: TRBJ2-7; DNA: TGTGCCAGCAATGGGGCCAGGGGTACCTACGAGCAGTACTTC; CDR3: CASNGARGTYEQYF
size: NA; D: TRBD1; V: TRBV4-3; J: TRBJ1-2; DNA: TGCGCCAGCAGCCAAGATGTCAGGGGGCTCCTTGGCTACACCTTC; CDR3: CASSQDVRGLLGYTF
size: once; D: NA; V: TRBV3-1/TRBV3-2; J: TRBJ1-2; DNA: TGTGCCAGCAGCCCTCTCCCTCCAGGGGCTTATATCTATGGCTACACCTTC; CDR3: CASSPLPPGAYIYGYTF
size: few; D: TRBD1; V: TRBV9; J: TRBJ1-4; DNA: TGTGCCAGCAGCGCAAGCGGACAGGGGTTCACTAATGAAAAACTGTTTTTT; CDR3: CASSASGQGFTNEKLFF
size: NA; D: TRBD2; V: TRBV6-5; J: TRBJ2-7; DNA: TGTGCCAGCAGTTACATGGCTAGCGGGAGCGGTAGGGAGCAGTACTTC; CDR3: CASSYMASGSGREQYF
size: few; D: TRBD1; V: TRBV9; J: TRBJ2-2; DNA: TGTGCCAGCAGCGCCAGACAGGGGGGCGGGGAGCTGTTTTTT; CDR3: CASSARQGGGELFF
size: NA; D: TRBD1; V: TRBV6-5; J: TRBJ1-5; DNA: TGTGCCAGCAGCCTAAGACAGGGGGCAGATCAGCCCCAGCATTTT; CDR3: CASSLRQGADQPQHF
size: NA; D: NA; V: TRBV2; J: TRBJ2-1; DNA: TGTGCCAGCAGCGCCAACGGGAATGAGCAGTTCTTC; CDR3: CASSANGNEQFF
size: NA; D: NA; V: TRBV27; J: TRBJ2-3; DNA: TGTGCCAGCAGTATCTCACCTCAGGGGTTGCCCCGGGGGGACACAGATACGCAGTATTTT; CDR3: CASSISPQGLPRGDTDTQYF
size: NA; D: TRBD2; V: TRBV2; J: TRBJ2-1; DNA: TGTGCCAGCAGTAAACTAGCGGGAGTAATCAATGAGCAGTTCTTC; CDR3: CASSKLAGVINEQFF
size: NA; D: TRBD2; V: TRBV5-6; J: TRBJ2-7; DNA: TGTGCCAGCAGCCGGGGCGGGGGTAGCTCCTACGAGCAGTACTTC; CDR3: CASSRGGGSSYEQYF
size: NA; D: NA; V: TRBV9; J: TRBJ2-3; DNA: TGTGCCAGCAAGCCCGATCGGGGTGCAGATACGCAGTATTTT; CDR3: CASKPDRGADTQYF
size: NA; D: NA; V: TRBV18; J: TRBJ2-7; DNA: TGTGCCAGCTCACCAGGGGGGAGCTCCTACGAGCAGTACTTC; CDR3: CASSPGGSSYEQYF
size: NA; D: NA; V: TRBV6-2/TRBV6-3; J: TRBJ2-7; DNA: TGTGCCAGCAGTCCGTCCGACACCTACGAGCAGTACTTC; CDR3: CASSPSDTYEQYF
size: NA; D: NA; V: TRBV3-1/TRBV3-2; J: TRBJ1-3; DNA: TGTGCCAGCAGCCCCGGACAGACCTTCTCTGGAAACACCATATATTTT; CDR3: CASSPGQTFSGNTIYF
size: NA; D: TRBD1; V: TRBV10-3; J: TRBJ1-3; DNA: TGTGCCATCAGTGAATTGGACAGGGGGATCTCTGGAAACACCATATATTTT; CDR3: CAISELDRGISGNTIYF
size: once; D: TRBD2; V: TRBV2; J: TRBJ2-7; DNA: TGTGCCAGCAGAGCGACTAGCGGGGGCTACGAGCAGTACTTC; CDR3: CASRATSGGYEQYF
size: NA; D: NA; V: TRBV6-5; J: TRBJ1-1; DNA: TGTGCCAGCAGTTCAGGTTTAGGGAACACTGAAGCTTTCTTT; CDR3: CASSSGLGNTEAFF
size: NA; D: TRBD1; V: TRBV7-2; J: TRBJ1-5; DNA: TGTGCCAGCAGCTTAGCGGACAGGATGGGTCAGCCCCAGCATTTT; CDR3: CASSLADRMGQPQHF
size: NA; D: TRBD1; V: TRBV28; J: TRBJ1-2; DNA: TGTGCCAGCAGTTCCCCCTCGGAGGGGGCGGTGGGCTACACCTTC; CDR3: CASSSPSEGAVGYTF
size: once; D: TRBD2; V: TRBV6-1; J: TRBJ2-3; DNA: TGTGCCAGCAGTGAGTCACTAGCGGGGATGAGGGATACGCAGTATTTT; CDR3: CASSESLAGMRDTQYF
size: few; D: TRBD1; V: TRBV14; J: TRBJ2-7; DNA: TGTGCCAGCAGCCAAGCAGGGGGCGGGTCCTACGAGCAGTACTTC; CDR3: CASSQAGGGSYEQYF
size: few; D: NA; V: TRBV11-1; J: TRBJ1-6; DNA: TGTGCCAGCAGCTCTCGGGGTAATAATTCACCCCTCCACTTT; CDR3: CASSSRGNNSPLHF
size: few; D: NA; V: TRBV5-1; J: TRBJ1-6; DNA: TGCGCCAGCAGCTCACAGGCCGGGGGCTATAATTCACCCCTCCACTTT; CDR3: CASSSQAGGYNSPLHF
size: NA; D: NA; V: TRBV5-5; J: TRBJ2-7; DNA: TGTGCCAGCAGACAGGCCGAGCAGTACTTC; CDR3: CASRQAEQYF
size: NA; D: TRBD1; V: TRBV12-3/TRBV12-4; J: TRBJ1-2; DNA: TGTGCCTCCCAGGCCCCGGACAGGGATGGCTACACCTTC; CDR3: CASQAPDRDGYTF
size: NA; D: NA; V: TRBV28; J: TRBJ1-1; DNA: TGTGCCAGCAGTTTATTTGCAGGGCAACCACAAGCTTTCTTT; CDR3: CASSLFAGQPQAFF
size: NA; D: NA; V: TRBV13; J: TRBJ2-5; DNA: TGTGCCAGCAGCTCTAACACGCCTACGGAGTCCAAAGGGGCCCAGTACTTC; CDR3: CASSSNTPTESKGAQYF
size: NA; D: NA; V: TRBV10-3; J: TRBJ1-1; DNA: TGTGCCATCGCCTCGGGACTTACGAACACTGAAGCTTTCTTT; CDR3: CAIASGLTNTEAFF
size: NA; D: NA; V: TRBV2; J: TRBJ1-2; DNA: TGTGCCAGCAGCGAAGGACGGCTCCGGGATAACTATGGCTACACCTTC; CDR3: CASSEGRLRDNYGYTF
size: NA; D: TRBD1; V: TRBV3-1/TRBV3-2; J: TRBJ1-1; DNA: TGTGCCGTGATACAGGGGGCCGGGGAAGCTTTCTTT; CDR3: CAVIQGAGEAFF